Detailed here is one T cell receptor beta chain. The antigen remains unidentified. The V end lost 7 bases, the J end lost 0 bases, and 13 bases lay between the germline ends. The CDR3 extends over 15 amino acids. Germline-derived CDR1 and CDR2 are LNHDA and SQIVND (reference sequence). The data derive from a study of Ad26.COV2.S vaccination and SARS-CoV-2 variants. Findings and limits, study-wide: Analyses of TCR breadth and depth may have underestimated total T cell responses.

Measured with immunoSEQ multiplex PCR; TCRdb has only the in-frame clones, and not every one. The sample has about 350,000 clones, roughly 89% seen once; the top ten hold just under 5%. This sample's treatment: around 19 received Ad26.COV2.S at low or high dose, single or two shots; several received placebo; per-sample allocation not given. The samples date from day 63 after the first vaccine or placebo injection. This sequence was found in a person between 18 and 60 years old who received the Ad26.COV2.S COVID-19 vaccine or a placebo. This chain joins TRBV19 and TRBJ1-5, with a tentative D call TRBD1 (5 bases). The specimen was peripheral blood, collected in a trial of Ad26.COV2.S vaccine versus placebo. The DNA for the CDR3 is TGTGCCAGTACCCCGGGACTATATAGCAATCAGCCCCAGCATTTT. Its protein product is CASTPGLYSNQPQHF.